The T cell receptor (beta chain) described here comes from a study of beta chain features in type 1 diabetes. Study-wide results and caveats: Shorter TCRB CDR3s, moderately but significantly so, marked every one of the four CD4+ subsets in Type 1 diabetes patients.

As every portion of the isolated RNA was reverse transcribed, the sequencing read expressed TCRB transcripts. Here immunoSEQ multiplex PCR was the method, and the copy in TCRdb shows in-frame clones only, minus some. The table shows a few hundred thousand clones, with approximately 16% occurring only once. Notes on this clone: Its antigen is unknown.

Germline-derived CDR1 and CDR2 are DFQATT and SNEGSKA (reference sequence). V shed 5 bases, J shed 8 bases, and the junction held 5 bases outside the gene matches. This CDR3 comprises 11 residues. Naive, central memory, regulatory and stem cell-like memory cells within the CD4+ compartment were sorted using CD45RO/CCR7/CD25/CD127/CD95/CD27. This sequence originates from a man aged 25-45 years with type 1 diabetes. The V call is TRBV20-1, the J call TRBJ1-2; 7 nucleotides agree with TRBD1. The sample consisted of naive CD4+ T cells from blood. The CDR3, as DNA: TGCAGTGCTGACAGGGTGGGCGGCTACACCTTC. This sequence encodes CSADRVGGYTF.